This T cell receptor (beta chain) originates from a study of blood T cell repertoires in COVID-19. Overall study: PBMCs, B-cell-depleted T cells, or T cells provided the cDNA or gDNA that made up the material.

In the authors' workflow: For nucleated cells, counts were estimated from reference gene primer amplification. Generated by immunoSEQ multiplex PCR, the TCRdb table keeps only in-frame clones and is missing some. V and J calls and clone size are as listed in that table; D and trimming were resolved from the DNA. The sample lists about 130,000 clones, around 81% occurring once. CDR3 length equals 16 residues. The germline V gene has CDR1 SGDLS and CDR2 YYNGEE. V lost 4 bases and J 6 bases, leaving 21 bases between the germline ends. The sequencing input was peripheral blood. The TCR originated in a human donor in a cohort sampled during active COVID-19. This chain joins TRBV9 and TRBJ2-3; possibly TRBD2 for D (7 bases). The CDR3 is CASSYGLGGTMDTQYF. As DNA, the CDR3 is TGTGCCAGCAGCTATGGACTAGGGGGGACTATGGATACGCAGTATTTT.